This section outlines one T cell receptor beta chain sequence together with its context. Its specificity is unknown. The data were taken from a study of cytomegalovirus exposure and HLA in healthy donors. Study observations and caveats: Donor immune exposure was known only as CMV serostatus. In a later analysis, V- and J-gene trimming of beta chains associated with a DCLRE1C missense variant, replicated independently.

Per the germline V gene, CDR1 is LNHDA and CDR2 is SQIVND (reference sequence). The CDR3 spans 15 residues. Germline trimming cut 7 bases from V and 8 bases from J; bases unmatched to any gene: 14. The PCR had 60 Vbeta and 13 Jbeta primers. The table came from immunoSEQ multiplex PCR; TCRdb's copy has only in-frame clones and leaves some out. Of about 130,000 clones listed, around 80% are singletons. These donors counted as nominally healthy when sampled, but unrecorded immune exposures were likely. The material sequenced was PBMCs. The V call is TRBV19, the J call TRBJ1-5; 7 bases align to TRBD1. The source of this sequence is a female donor in good health and CMV-seronegative. The CDR3 reads CASTLHGTVKEPQHF. In DNA, the CDR3 is TGTGCCAGTACCCTACACGGGACAGTGAAGGAGCCCCAGCATTTT.